This is a list of T cell receptor beta chains from one sample in a study of regulatory T cells in long-lasting Graves disease. TCRdb re-analysed the multiplex PCR reads in MiXCR, keeping a single row per CDR3 protein. The data show fewer than 600,000 distinct CDR3 sequences, 22% seen once. The input for sequencing was peripheral blood mononuclear cells (PBMCs), taken when the disease was refractory, from a patient treated with antithyroid drugs. All receptors come from a female donor with Graves disease. The CDR3 runs from the conserved cysteine through the conserved F or W. Fields, in order: clone size, V gene, D gene, J gene, CDR3 protein, CDR3 DNA. A D gene is named only where the DNA matches it firmly. For some rows the clone size is stated as once, few or many, or as a class when expanded; others skip it.

abundance: few
v_gene: TRBV30
d_gene: .
j_gene: TRBJ1-5
CDR3aa: CASGTGGSNQPQHF
CDR3nt: TGTGCCTCGGGAACCGGGGGTAGCAATCAGCCCCAGCATTTT

abundance: many
v_gene: TRBV11-3
d_gene: .
j_gene: TRBJ2-5
CDR3aa: CASSRDGGYEETQYF
CDR3nt: TGTGCCAGCAGCAGAGACGGGGGATATGAAGAGACCCAGTACTTC

abundance: many
v_gene: TRBV7-2
d_gene: .
j_gene: TRBJ1-2
CDR3aa: CASSFLGAEGYTF
CDR3nt: TGTGCCAGCAGCTTTTTGGGGGCGGAGGGCTACACCTTC

abundance: many
v_gene: TRBV11-2
d_gene: .
j_gene: TRBJ2-5
CDR3aa: CASSLEGTETQYF
CDR3nt: TGTGCCAGCAGCTTAGAGGGGACCGAGACCCAGTACTTC

abundance: .
v_gene: TRBV7-2
d_gene: .
j_gene: TRBJ2-2
CDR3aa: CASSLRRNGELFF
CDR3nt: TGTGCCAGCAGCCTGAGACGTAACGGGGAGCTGTTTTTT

abundance: .
v_gene: TRBV11-2
d_gene: .
j_gene: TRBJ2-5
CDR3aa: CASSQVRGANQETQYF
CDR3nt: TGTGCCAGCAGCCAAGTTCGGGGGGCTAACCAAGAGACCCAGTACTTC

abundance: .
v_gene: TRBV7-2
d_gene: TRBD1
j_gene: TRBJ1-1
CDR3aa: CARQTGSSEAFF
CDR3nt: TGTGCCAGACAGACAGGGTCATCTGAAGCTTTCTTT

abundance: .
v_gene: TRBV9
d_gene: TRBD1
j_gene: TRBJ2-7
CDR3aa: CASSSTGTGVGEQYF
CDR3nt: TGTGCCAGCAGCTCAACCGGGACAGGGGTAGGCGAGCAGTACTTC

abundance: .
v_gene: TRBV2
d_gene: .
j_gene: TRBJ2-1
CDR3aa: CASSARDSRGAEQFF
CDR3nt: TGTGCCAGCAGTGCCCGGGACTCCCGGGGGGCTGAGCAGTTCTTC

abundance: few
v_gene: TRBV6-1
d_gene: .
j_gene: TRBJ1-5
CDR3aa: CASGPSLAGPNQPQHF
CDR3nt: TGTGCCAGCGGGCCCTCGCTGGCAGGGCCTAATCAGCCCCAGCATTTT

abundance: many
v_gene: TRBV7-3
d_gene: TRBD2
j_gene: TRBJ2-2
CDR3aa: CASSLIAGGPNTGELFF
CDR3nt: TGTGCCAGCAGCTTAATAGCGGGAGGGCCTAACACCGGGGAGCTGTTTTTT

abundance: many
v_gene: TRBV6-1
d_gene: TRBD1
j_gene: TRBJ1-2
CDR3aa: CASRGQGRGNGYTF
CDR3nt: TGTGCCAGCAGAGGACAGGGCCGAGGTAATGGCTACACCTTC

abundance: few
v_gene: TRBV18
d_gene: .
j_gene: TRBJ2-7
CDR3aa: CASSAYRLEQYF
CDR3nt: TGTGCCAGCTCAGCCTACAGACTCGAGCAGTACTTC

abundance: many
v_gene: TRBV12-3/TRBV12-4
d_gene: TRBD1
j_gene: TRBJ1-1
CDR3aa: CASRNRDRGGEAFF
CDR3nt: TGTGCCAGCAGAAACCGGGACAGGGGGGGTGAAGCTTTCTTT

abundance: .
v_gene: TRBV4-3
d_gene: .
j_gene: TRBJ2-7
CDR3aa: CASSQEQLRGYEQYF
CDR3nt: TGCGCCAGCAGCCAAGAGCAGTTACGTGGTTACGAGCAGTACTTC

abundance: .
v_gene: TRBV7-9
d_gene: TRBD1
j_gene: TRBJ2-3
CDR3aa: CASSLRTGRQDTQYF
CDR3nt: TGTGCCAGCAGCCTCAGGACAGGGCGGCAAGATACGCAGTATTTT

abundance: many
v_gene: TRBV7-2
d_gene: .
j_gene: TRBJ1-5
CDR3aa: CASSPDSYQPQHF
CDR3nt: TGTGCCAGCAGCCCCGACAGCTATCAGCCCCAGCATTTT

abundance: few
v_gene: TRBV20-1
d_gene: .
j_gene: TRBJ1-2
CDR3aa: CSARDGGGPGYTF
CDR3nt: TGCAGTGCTAGAGATGGGGGGGGCCCCGGCTACACCTTC

abundance: .
v_gene: TRBV12-3/TRBV12-4
d_gene: .
j_gene: TRBJ2-2
CDR3aa: CACSLQGPGELFF
CDR3nt: TGTGCCTGCAGTTTACAGGGACCCGGGGAGCTGTTTTTT

abundance: few
v_gene: TRBV7-8
d_gene: TRBD1
j_gene: TRBJ2-7
CDR3aa: CASSSLGQGPAYEQYF
CDR3nt: TGTGCCAGCAGCTCCCTTGGACAGGGGCCCGCCTACGAGCAGTACTTC

abundance: many
v_gene: TRBV6-5
d_gene: .
j_gene: TRBJ1-4
CDR3aa: CASSYRQTEEKLFF
CDR3nt: TGTGCCAGCAGTTACCGTCAGACAGAGGAAAAACTGTTTTTT

abundance: .
v_gene: TRBV19
d_gene: .
j_gene: TRBJ2-2
CDR3aa: CASSSSAQGFASGELFF
CDR3nt: TGTGCCAGTAGTAGCTCCGCACAGGGCTTCGCTTCCGGGGAGCTGTTTTTT

abundance: few
v_gene: TRBV27
d_gene: TRBD1
j_gene: TRBJ1-5
CDR3aa: CASSLLTGDSSNQPQHF
CDR3nt: TGTGCCAGCAGTTTATTGACAGGGGACTCTAGCAATCAGCCCCAGCATTTT

abundance: many
v_gene: TRBV13
d_gene: .
j_gene: TRBJ2-5
CDR3aa: CASSLQGGKTQYF
CDR3nt: TGTGCCAGCAGCTTACAGGGCGGGAAGACCCAGTACTTC

abundance: many
v_gene: TRBV5-1
d_gene: .
j_gene: TRBJ2-7
CDR3aa: CASSKGGGEPYEQYF
CDR3nt: TGCGCCAGCAGTAAGGGCGGTGGAGAACCCTACGAGCAGTACTTC

abundance: .
v_gene: TRBV20-1
d_gene: TRBD1
j_gene: TRBJ1-5
CDR3aa: CSAGGQTNSNQPQHF
CDR3nt: TGCAGTGCTGGGGGACAGACTAATAGCAATCAGCCCCAGCATTTT

abundance: many
v_gene: TRBV2
d_gene: .
j_gene: TRBJ1-4
CDR3aa: CAVRLTTNEKLFF
CDR3nt: TGTGCCGTCCGTCTTACAACTAATGAAAAACTGTTTTTT